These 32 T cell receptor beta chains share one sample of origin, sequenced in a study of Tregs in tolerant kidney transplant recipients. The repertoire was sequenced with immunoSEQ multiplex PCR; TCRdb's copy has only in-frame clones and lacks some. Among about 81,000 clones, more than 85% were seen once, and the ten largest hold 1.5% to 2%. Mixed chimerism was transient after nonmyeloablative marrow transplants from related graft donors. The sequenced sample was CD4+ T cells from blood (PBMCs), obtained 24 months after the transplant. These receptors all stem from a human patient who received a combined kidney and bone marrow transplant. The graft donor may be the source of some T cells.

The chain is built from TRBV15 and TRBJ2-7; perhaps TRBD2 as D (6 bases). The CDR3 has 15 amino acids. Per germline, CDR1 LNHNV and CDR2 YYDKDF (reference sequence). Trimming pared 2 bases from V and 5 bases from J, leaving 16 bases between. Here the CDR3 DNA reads TGTGCCACCAGCAGACCCCCGCCCGGGAGAAACGAGCAGTACTTC. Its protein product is CATSRPPPGRNEQYF.

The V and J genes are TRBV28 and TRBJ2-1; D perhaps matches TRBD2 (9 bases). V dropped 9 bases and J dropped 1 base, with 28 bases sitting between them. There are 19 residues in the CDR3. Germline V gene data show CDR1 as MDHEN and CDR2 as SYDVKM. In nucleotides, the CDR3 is TGTGCCAGTTCCCCAGGGGGCGGGGGGGGTAATGGTTCCTACAATGAGCAGTTCTTC. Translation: CASSPGGGGGNGSYNEQFF.

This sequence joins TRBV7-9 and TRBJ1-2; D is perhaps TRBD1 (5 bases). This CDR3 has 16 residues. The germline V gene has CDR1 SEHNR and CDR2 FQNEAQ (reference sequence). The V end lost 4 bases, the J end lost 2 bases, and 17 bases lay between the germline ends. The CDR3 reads CASSYGDFSYNYGYTF. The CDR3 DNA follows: TGTGCCAGCAGCTATGGGGACTTTAGCTACAACTATGGCTACACCTTC.

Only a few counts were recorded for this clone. The CDR3 loop reads CSSQGSGNTIYF. CDR3 bases: TGCAGCTCCCAGGGTTCTGGAAACACCATATATTTT. The rearrangement uses TRBV29-1 and TRBJ1-3; maybe TRBD1 (5 bases). The CDR3 is made up of 12 amino acids. The V end was cut by 8 bases, the J end by 1 base, with 9 bases between. Germline V gene data show CDR1 as SQVTM and CDR2 as ANQGSEA.

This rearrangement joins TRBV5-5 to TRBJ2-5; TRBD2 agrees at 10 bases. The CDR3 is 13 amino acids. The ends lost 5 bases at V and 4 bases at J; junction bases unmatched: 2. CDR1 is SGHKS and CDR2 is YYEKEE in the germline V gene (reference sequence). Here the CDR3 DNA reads TGTGCCAGCAGGAGCGGGGGGGGAGAGACCCAGTACTTC. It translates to CASRSGGGETQYF.

CDR3 sequence reads: CASSIGRATTDVLTF. DNA of the CDR3: TGTGCCAGTAGTATAGGCAGGGCCACCACGGACGTCCTGACTTTC. The chain recombines TRBV19 with TRBJ2-6, with D possibly being TRBD1 (5 bases). This CDR3 region has 15 residues. Looked up from germline, CDR1 is LNHDA and CDR2 is SQIVND (reference sequence). Trimming took 1 base from V and 11 from J, leaving 15 bases between them.

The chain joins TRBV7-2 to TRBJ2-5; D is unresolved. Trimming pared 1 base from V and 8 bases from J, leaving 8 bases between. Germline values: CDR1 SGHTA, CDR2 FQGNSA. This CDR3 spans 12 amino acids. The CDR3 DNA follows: TGTGCCAGCAGCTTAGGTGGCCCAACCCAGTACTTC. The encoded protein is CASSLGGPTQYF.

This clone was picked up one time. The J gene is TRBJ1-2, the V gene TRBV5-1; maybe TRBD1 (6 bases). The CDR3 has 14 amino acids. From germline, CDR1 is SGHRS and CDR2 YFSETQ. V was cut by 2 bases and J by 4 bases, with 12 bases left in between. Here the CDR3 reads CASSFNREGYGYTF. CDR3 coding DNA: TGCGCCAGCAGCTTTAACAGGGAGGGCTATGGCTACACCTTC.

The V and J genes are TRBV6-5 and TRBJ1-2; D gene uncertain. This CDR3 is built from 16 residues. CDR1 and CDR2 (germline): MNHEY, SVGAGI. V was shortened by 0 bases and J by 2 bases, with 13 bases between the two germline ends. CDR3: CASSYSGYILNYGYTF. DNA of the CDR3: TGTGCCAGCAGTTACTCCGGGTATATTCTGAACTATGGCTACACCTTC.

CDR3 DNA sequence: TGTGCCAGCAGCTTGGGTTCGAACAGACCCTACGAGCAGTACTTC. Encoded protein: CASSLGSNRPYEQYF. The chain joins TRBV5-6 to TRBJ2-7; D not resolved. The V end was cut by 0 bases, the J end by 2 bases, with 12 bases between. Germline assignment: CDR1 SGHDT and CDR2 YYEEEE. CDR3 size: 15 residues. The variable domain in full, with the rest retrieved from reference TRBV5-6 and TRBJ2-7, is DAGVTQSPTHLIKTRGQQVTLRCSPKSGHDTVSWYQQALGQGPQFIFQYYEEEERQRGNFPDRFSGHQFPNYSSELNVNALLLGDSALYLCASSLGSNRPYEQYFGPGTRLTVT.

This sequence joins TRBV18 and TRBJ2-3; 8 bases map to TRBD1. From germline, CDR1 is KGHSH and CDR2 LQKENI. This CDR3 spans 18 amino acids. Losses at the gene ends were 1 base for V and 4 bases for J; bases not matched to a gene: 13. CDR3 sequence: CASSPLDPRDRRADTQYF. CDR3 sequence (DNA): TGTGCCAGCTCACCACTCGATCCTAGGGACAGGAGAGCAGATACGCAGTATTTT.

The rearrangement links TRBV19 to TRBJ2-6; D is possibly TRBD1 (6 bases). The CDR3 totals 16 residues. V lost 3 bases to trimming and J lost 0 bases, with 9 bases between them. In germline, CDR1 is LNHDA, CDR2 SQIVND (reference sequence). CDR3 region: CASSIQGGSGANVLTF. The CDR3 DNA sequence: TGTGCCAGTAGTATTCAAGGGGGCTCTGGGGCCAACGTCCTGACTTTC.

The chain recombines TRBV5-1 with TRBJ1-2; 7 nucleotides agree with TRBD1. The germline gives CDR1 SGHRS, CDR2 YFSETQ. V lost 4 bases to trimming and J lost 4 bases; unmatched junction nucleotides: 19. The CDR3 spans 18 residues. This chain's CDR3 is CASSLHLGQHQGGYGYTF. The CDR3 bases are TGCGCCAGCAGCCTCCATCTTGGTCAGCATCAGGGGGGCTATGGCTACACCTTC. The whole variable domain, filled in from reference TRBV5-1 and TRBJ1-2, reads KAGVTQTPRYLIKTRGQQVTLSCSPISGHRSVSWYQQTPGQGLQFLFEYFSETQRNKGNFPGRFSGRQFSNSRSEMNVSTLELGDSALYLCASSLHLGQHQGGYGYTFGSGTRLTVV.

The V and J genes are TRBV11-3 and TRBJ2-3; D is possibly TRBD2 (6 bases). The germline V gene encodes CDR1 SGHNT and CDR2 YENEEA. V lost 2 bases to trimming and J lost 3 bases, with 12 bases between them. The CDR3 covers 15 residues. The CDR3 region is CASSLSPGGTDTQYF. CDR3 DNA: TGTGCCAGCAGCTTATCCCCTGGAGGGACAGATACGCAGTATTTT.

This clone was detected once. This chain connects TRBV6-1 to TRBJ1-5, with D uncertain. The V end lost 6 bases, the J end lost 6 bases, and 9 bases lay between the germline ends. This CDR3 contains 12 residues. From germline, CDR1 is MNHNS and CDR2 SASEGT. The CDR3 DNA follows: TGTGCCAGCAGCGGTAGCGGTCAGCCCCAGCATTTT. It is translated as CASSGSGQPQHF.

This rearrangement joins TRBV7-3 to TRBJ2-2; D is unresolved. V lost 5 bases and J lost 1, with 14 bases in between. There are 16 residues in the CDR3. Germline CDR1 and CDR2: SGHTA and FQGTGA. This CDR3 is CASSVLPGWNTGELFF. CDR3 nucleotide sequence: TGTGCCAGCAGCGTCCTCCCCGGGTGGAACACCGGGGAGCTGTTTTTT.

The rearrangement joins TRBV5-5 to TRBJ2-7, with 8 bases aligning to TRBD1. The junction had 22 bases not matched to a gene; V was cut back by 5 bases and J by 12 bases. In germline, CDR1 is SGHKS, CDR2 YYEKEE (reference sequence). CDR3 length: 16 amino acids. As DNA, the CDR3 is TGTGCCAGCAGTCTTAGTGGGGGACAGGAGTGGCGGGGTCTGTACTTC. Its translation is CASSLSGGQEWRGLYF.

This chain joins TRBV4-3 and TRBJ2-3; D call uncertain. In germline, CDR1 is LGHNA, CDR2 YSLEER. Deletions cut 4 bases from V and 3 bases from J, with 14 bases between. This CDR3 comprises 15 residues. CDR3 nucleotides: TGCGCCAGCAGCCCTCATGTGGCTAGGACAGATACGCAGTATTTT. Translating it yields CASSPHVARTDTQYF.

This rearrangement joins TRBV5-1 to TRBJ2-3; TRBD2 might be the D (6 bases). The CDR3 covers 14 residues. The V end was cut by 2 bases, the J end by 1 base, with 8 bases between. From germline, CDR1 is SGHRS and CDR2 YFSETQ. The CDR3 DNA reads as TGCGCCAGCAGCTTTGCTAGCGGCACAGATACGCAGTATTTT. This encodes CASSFASGTDTQYF.

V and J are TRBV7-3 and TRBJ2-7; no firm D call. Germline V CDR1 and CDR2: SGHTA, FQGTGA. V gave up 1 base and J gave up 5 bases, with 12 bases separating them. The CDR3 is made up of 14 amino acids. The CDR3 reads CASSLISNLDEQYF. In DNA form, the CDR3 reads TGTGCCAGCAGCTTAATTTCTAACCTAGACGAGCAGTACTTC. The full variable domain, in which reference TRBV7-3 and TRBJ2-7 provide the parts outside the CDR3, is GAGVSQTPSNKVTEKGKYVELRCDPISGHTALYWYRQSLGQGPEFLIYFQGTGAADDSGLPNDRFFAVRPEGSVSTLKIQRTERGDSAVYLCASSLISNLDEQYFGPGTRLTVT.

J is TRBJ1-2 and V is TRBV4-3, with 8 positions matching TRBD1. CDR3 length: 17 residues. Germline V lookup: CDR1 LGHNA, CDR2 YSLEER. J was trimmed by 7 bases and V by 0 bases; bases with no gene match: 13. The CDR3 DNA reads TGCGCCAGCAGCCAAGATTACGCGACAGGGGCCTTGGGTGGCTACACCTTC. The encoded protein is CASSQDYATGALGGYTF.

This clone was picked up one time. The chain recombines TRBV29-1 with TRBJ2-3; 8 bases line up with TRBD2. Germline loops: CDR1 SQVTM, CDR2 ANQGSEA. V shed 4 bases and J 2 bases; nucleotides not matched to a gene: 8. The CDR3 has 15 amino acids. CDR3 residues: CSVVGSGSYTDTQYF. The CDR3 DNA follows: TGCAGCGTTGTAGGGAGCGGGAGCTACACAGATACGCAGTATTTT.

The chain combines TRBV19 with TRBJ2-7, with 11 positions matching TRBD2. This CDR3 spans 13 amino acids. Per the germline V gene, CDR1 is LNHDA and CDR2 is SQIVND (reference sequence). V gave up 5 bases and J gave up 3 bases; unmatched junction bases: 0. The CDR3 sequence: CASSGTSGYEQYF. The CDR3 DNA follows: TGTGCCAGTAGTGGGACTAGCGGCTACGAGCAGTACTTC.

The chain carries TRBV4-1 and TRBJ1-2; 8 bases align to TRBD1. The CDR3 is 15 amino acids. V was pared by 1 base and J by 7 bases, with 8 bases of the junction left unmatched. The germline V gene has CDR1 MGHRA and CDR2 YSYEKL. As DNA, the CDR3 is TGCGCCAGCAGCCAAGCTCTGGCAGGGGGCGGTGGCTACACCTTC. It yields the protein CASSQALAGGGGYTF.

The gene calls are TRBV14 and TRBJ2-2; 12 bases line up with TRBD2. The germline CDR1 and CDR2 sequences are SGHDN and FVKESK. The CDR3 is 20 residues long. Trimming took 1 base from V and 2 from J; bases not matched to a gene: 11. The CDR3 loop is CASSQGVPSGRALNTGELFF. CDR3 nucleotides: TGTGCCAGCAGCCAAGGGGTCCCTAGCGGGAGGGCCCTCAACACCGGGGAGCTGTTTTTT.

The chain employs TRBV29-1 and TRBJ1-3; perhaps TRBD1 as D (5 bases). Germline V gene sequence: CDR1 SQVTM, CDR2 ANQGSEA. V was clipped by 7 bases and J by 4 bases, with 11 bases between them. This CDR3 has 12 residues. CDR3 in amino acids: CSAKGLGNTIYF. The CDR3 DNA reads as TGCAGCGCTAAGGGGCTCGGAAACACCATATATTTT.

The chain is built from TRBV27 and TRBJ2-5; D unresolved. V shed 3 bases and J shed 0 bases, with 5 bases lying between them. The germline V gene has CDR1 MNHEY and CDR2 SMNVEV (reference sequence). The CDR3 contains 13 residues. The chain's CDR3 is CASSLEYQETQYF. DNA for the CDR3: TGTGCCAGCAGTTTGGAGTACCAAGAGACCCAGTACTTC.

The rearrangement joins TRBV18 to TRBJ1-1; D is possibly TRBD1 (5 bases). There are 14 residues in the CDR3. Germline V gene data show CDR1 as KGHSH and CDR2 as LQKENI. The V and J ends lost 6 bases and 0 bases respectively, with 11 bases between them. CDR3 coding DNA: TGTGCCAGCTCGGTGCAGGGCGTGAACACTGAAGCTTTCTTT. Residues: CASSVQGVNTEAFF.

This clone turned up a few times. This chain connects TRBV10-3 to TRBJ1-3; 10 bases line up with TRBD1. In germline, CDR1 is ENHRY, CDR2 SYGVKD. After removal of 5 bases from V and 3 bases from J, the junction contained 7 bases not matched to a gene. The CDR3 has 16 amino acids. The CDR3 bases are TGTGCCATCAGTCCGACAGGGGGCTTAGGTGGAAACACCATATATTTT. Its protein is CAISPTGGLGGNTIYF.

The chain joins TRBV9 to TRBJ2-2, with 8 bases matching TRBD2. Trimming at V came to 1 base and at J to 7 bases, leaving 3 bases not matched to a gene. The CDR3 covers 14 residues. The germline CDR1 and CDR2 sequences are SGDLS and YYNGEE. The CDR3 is CASSVPAGGGELFF. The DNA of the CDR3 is TGTGCCAGCAGCGTACCGGCGGGGGGCGGGGAGCTGTTTTTT.

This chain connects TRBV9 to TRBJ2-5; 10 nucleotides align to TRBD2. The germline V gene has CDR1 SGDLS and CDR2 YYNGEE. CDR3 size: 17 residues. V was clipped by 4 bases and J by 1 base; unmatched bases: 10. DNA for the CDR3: TGTGCCAGCAGCTACCTTGGGGTAGCGGGGGGCCAAGAGACCCAGTACTTC. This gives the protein CASSYLGVAGGQETQYF.

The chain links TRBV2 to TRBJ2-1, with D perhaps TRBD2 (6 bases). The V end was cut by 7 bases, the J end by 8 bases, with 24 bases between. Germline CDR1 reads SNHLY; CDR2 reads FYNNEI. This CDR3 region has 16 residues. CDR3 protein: CASIEGYSGPRDEQFF. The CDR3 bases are TGTGCCAGCATAGAGGGGTATAGCGGCCCTAGGGATGAGCAGTTCTTC.